The 6 T cell receptor beta chains reported below all come from one sample, sequenced in a study of CD8+CD57+ T cells in acquired aplastic anemia. Using genomic DNA as the template, TCR beta VDJ and CDR3 profiling was carried out. TCRdb reprocessed the reads via MiXCR and lists one record per CDR3 protein. The data contain 100,000 to 150,000 distinct CDR3 sequences, over 45% of them singletons. Specimen: sorted CD4+, CD8+, or CD8+CD57+ T cells (not recorded which) from PBMCs. All receptors come from a human donor in good health, serving as a control.

The chain combines TRBV29-1 with TRBJ1-1; 10 bases agree with TRBD1. With 6 bases clipped from V and 12 bases from J, the junction kept 7 bases outside the gene matches. Per the germline V gene, CDR1 is SQVTM and CDR2 is ANQGSEA. This CDR3 region has 11 residues. CDR3 protein: CSVPRQGASFF. The CDR3 DNA sequence: TGCAGCGTACCAAGACAGGGGGCTTCTTTCTTT.

Many counts were recorded for this clonotype. V is TRBV20-1 and J is TRBJ2-3, with a tentative D call TRBD2 (5 bases). CDR3 length: 14 amino acids. V lost 3 bases to trimming and J lost 0 bases, with 10 bases between them. Germline V gives CDR1 DFQATT, CDR2 SNEGSKA (reference sequence). The CDR3 bases are TGCAGTGCTAGGGACTGGCTGAGCACAGATACGCAGTATTTT. It is translated as CSARDWLSTDTQYF.

The chain couples TRBV25-1 to TRBJ2-7; D unclear. The CDR3 runs 13 residues. Germline CDR1 reads MGHDK; CDR2 reads SYGVNS. Deletions cut 4 bases from V and 3 bases from J, with 10 bases between. The CDR3 loop reads CASSARLGYEQYF. The DNA of the CDR3 is TGTGCCAGCAGTGCTAGGCTGGGCTACGAGCAGTACTTC.

The chain uses TRBV7-8 and TRBJ2-5; 10 bases align to TRBD2. With V trimmed by 2 bases and J by 7 bases, 7 bases remained unmatched. This CDR3 has 15 amino acids. Germline V CDR1 and CDR2: SGHVS, FQNEAQ. CDR3 nucleotide sequence: TGTGCCAGCAGCTTAAGCGGGGGGGCCAGGAGGACCCAGTACTTC. Translating gives CASSLSGGARRTQYF.

In regard to this clonotype: A single base separates this from a much larger clone, so it may be a read error. Here the CDR3 DNA reads TGTGCCACCAGTTCGACAGGGTCGAGAAGAGCTTTCTTT. Protein: CATSSTGSRRAFF. This rearrangement joins TRBV24-1 to TRBJ1-1; TRBD1 aligns across 7 bases. Trimming cost V 6 bases and J 10 bases; bases outside gene matches: 10. CDR3 length: 13 amino acids. In germline, CDR1 is KGHDR, CDR2 SFDVKD.

This chain links TRBV15 with TRBJ1-1, with a possible D match to TRBD1 (5 bases). The CDR3 consists of 15 residues. The germline V gene has CDR1 LNHNV and CDR2 YYDKDF (reference sequence). Trimming removed 5 bases from V and 6 bases from J, with 19 bases in between. CDR3 sequence reads: CATSPTTLRQSEAFF. The DNA of the CDR3 is TGTGCCACCAGCCCAACTACCCTTCGACAGTCTGAAGCTTTCTTT.